Following are 21 T cell receptor beta chains from one sample sequenced in a study of cytomegalovirus exposure and HLA in healthy donors. Primers included in the PCR were 60 Vbeta and 13 Jbeta primers. The assay was immunoSEQ multiplex PCR, and TCRdb's table has in-frame clones only and misses some. The sample includes some 150,000 clones, about 88% seen only once; the top ten take about 2.4%. The sequencing sample was made of PBMCs. These receptors came from a woman between 18 and 29 years old in good health and CMV-seronegative.

As for this clone: The identical CDR3 is also encoded by other nucleotide sequences in the sample. The rearrangement links TRBV5-5 to TRBJ2-3; a weak D match, TRBD2 (5 bases). The ends were cut back, 5 bases at V and 2 bases at J, with 15 bases in the middle. This CDR3 has 15 residues. Germline CDR1 reads SGHKS; CDR2 reads YYEKEE (reference sequence). The CDR3 DNA reads TGTGCCAGCAGTTTGACTGACTATTTCACAGATACGCAGTATTTT. Protein sequence: CASSLTDYFTDTQYF.

This clone was seen a few times. The chain couples TRBV28 to TRBJ1-5, with D possibly matching TRBD1 (6 bases). V dropped 7 bases and J dropped 7 bases, with 23 bases sitting between them. From germline, CDR1 is MDHEN and CDR2 SYDVKM. CDR3 length equals 16 residues. The CDR3, as DNA: TGTGCCAGCAAGATTTCCGACAGGCCGGGGAGACAGCCCCAGCATTTT. Amino acids: CASKISDRPGRQPQHF.

V is TRBV27 and J is TRBJ1-2, with D unresolved. The V and J ends lost 6 bases and 4 bases respectively, with 12 bases between them. The CDR3 covers 13 residues. Germline V CDR1 and CDR2: MNHEY, SMNVEV (reference sequence). The CDR3 loop is CASSLGPGYGYTF. In DNA, the CDR3 is TGTGCCAGCAGCTTAGGCCCAGGCTATGGCTACACCTTC.

The chain combines TRBV27 with TRBJ1-1; tentative D call: TRBD1 (5 bases). This CDR3 comprises 14 residues. Trimming stripped 1 base from V and 6 bases from J, with 12 bases between. Germline CDR1 MNHEY, CDR2 SMNVEV (reference sequence). The CDR3 nucleotides are TGTGCCAGCAGTTTATTAGGGGCCGACGCTGAAGCTTTCTTT. This sequence encodes CASSLLGADAEAFF.

The V call is TRBV7-8, the J call TRBJ1-1; no reliable D call. Germline V gives CDR1 SGHVS, CDR2 FQNEAQ. Trimming removed 1 base at V and 6 bases at J, with 6 bases between. This CDR3 has 12 amino acids. This chain's CDR3 is CASSLGSSEAFF. CDR3 nucleotide sequence: TGTGCCAGCAGCTTAGGGAGTTCTGAAGCTTTCTTT.

The V gene is TRBV30, the J gene TRBJ2-5; D is uncertain. The better agreement between TRBJ2-7 and the DNA end casts doubt on the J call. Germline V lookup: CDR1 GTSNPN, CDR2 SVGIG (reference sequence). The CDR3 has 13 amino acids. The CDR3 nucleotides read TGTGCCTGGAGCTCGCCCGTACTTTACGAGCAGTACTTC. Protein product: CAWSSPVLYEQYF.

The chain links TRBV7-9 to TRBJ2-7; D possibly corresponds to TRBD2 (6 bases). The CDR3 loop spans 12 amino acids. Trimming cost V 5 bases and J 7 bases, with 12 bases left between them. Germline lookup yields CDR1 SEHNR and CDR2 FQNEAQ (reference sequence). Here the CDR3 DNA reads TGTGCCAGCAGCCAGCTGGGGGGTGAGCAGTACTTC. Amino acid sequence: CASSQLGGEQYF.

DNA of the CDR3: TGTGCCAGCAGCGCAGTGGGACAGAGCTCTGGAAACACCATATATTTT. Amino acids: CASSAVGQSSGNTIYF. V usage is TRBV7-6 and J usage is TRBJ1-3; 7 positions match TRBD1. Germline CDR1 reads SGHVS; CDR2 reads FNYEAQ. The junction had 7 bases not matched to a gene; V was cut back by 5 bases and J by 0 bases. The CDR3 totals 16 residues.

Worth noting for this clone: Different DNA sequences within this sample yield the same CDR3. This chain joins TRBV5-4 and TRBJ2-1; 11 bases align to TRBD2. Germline V gene lookup returns CDR1 SGHNT and CDR2 YYREEE (reference sequence). The CDR3 consists of 18 residues. V shed 4 bases, J shed 10 bases, and the junction held 19 bases outside the gene matches. CDR3 nucleotides: TGTGCCAGCAGCGTCCCGGGACTAGCGGCCACACGAAGTAGAGAGCAGTTCTTC. Encoded protein: CASSVPGLAATRSREQFF.

The chain has TRBV4-1 and TRBJ2-1; 8 bases map to TRBD1. This CDR3 has 15 amino acids. The V gene end was trimmed by 1 base and the J gene end by 9 bases; junction bases not matched to a gene: 8. CDR1 and CDR2 (germline): MGHRA, YSYEKL. This CDR3 reads CASSQVRQGFSEQFF. For the CDR3, the DNA is TGCGCCAGCAGCCAAGTAAGACAGGGGTTTTCTGAGCAGTTCTTC.

The genes are TRBV2 and TRBJ2-4; the D gene is possibly TRBD2 (6 bases). The V gene lost 7 bases and the J gene lost 0 bases, with 7 bases spanning the gap. Germline V gene lookup returns CDR1 SNHLY and CDR2 FYNNEI. The CDR3 is made up of 13 amino acids. CDR3 bases: TGTGCCAGCATGGGACTAGCCAAAAACATTCAGTACTTC. Translated, it gives CASMGLAKNIQYF.

The chain has TRBV7-2 and TRBJ1-2; tentatively, D is TRBD1 (6 bases). Germline V CDR1 and CDR2: SGHTA, FQGNSA. The CDR3 contains 15 residues. V was clipped by 3 bases and J by 4 bases, with 15 bases between them. The CDR3 bases are TGTGCCAGCAGCTTCTCGAGACAGGCCCTCTATGGCTACACCTTC. This encodes CASSFSRQALYGYTF.

This clone appeared once. The V and J genes are TRBV9 and TRBJ2-1, with D perhaps matching TRBD1 (6 bases). Trimming removed 2 bases at V and 0 bases at J, with 9 bases between. Germline V gives CDR1 SGDLS, CDR2 YYNGEE. This CDR3 is built from 15 residues. The CDR3 region has the DNA TGTGCCAGCAGCGTTGGACAGAGCTCCTACAATGAGCAGTTCTTC. Translated: CASSVGQSSYNEQFF.

The rearrangement uses TRBV2 and TRBJ1-2; a weak D match, TRBD1 (5 bases). The CDR3 has 14 amino acids. In germline, CDR1 is SNHLY, CDR2 FYNNEI. The germline V and J ends were trimmed by 6 bases and 5 bases, with 16 bases remaining between them. CDR3 sequence: CASRTDTYVYGYTF. Here the CDR3 DNA reads TGTGCCAGCAGGACGGACACGTATGTGTATGGCTACACCTTC.

The chain uses TRBV5-1 and TRBJ2-7; 8 nucleotides align to TRBD1. The CDR3 is 14 amino acids. V lost 9 bases to trimming and J lost 3 bases; unmatched junction nucleotides: 11. Germline V CDR1 and CDR2: SGHRS, YFSETQ. The DNA for the CDR3 is TGCGCCACCTCCCCGGGGACAGGAAACTACGAGCAGTACTTC. Its translation is CATSPGTGNYEQYF.

This clone was observed once. The chain carries TRBV27 and TRBJ2-7; D is unresolved. Trimming removed 10 bases at V and 2 bases at J, with 9 bases between. The germline gives CDR1 MNHEY, CDR2 SMNVEV (reference sequence). The CDR3 sequence is 11 residues long. The CDR3 DNA reads as TGTGCCACCAGGTCCACCTACGAGCAGTACTTC. Translation: CATRSTYEQYF.

This chain uses TRBV7-9 with TRBJ1-2; D is perhaps TRBD1 (6 bases). This CDR3 has 16 residues. CDR1 SEHNR and CDR2 FQNEAQ come from the germline V gene (reference sequence). The V gene lost 4 bases and the J gene lost 7 bases, with 22 bases spanning the gap. CDR3 residues: CASSSQREGGFGGYTF. CDR3 nucleotides: TGTGCCAGCAGCTCCCAAAGGGAGGGGGGTTTCGGTGGCTACACCTTC.

The gene calls are TRBV7-3 and TRBJ2-1; D ambiguous. Trimming took 2 bases from V and 3 from J, leaving 17 bases between them. The CDR3 extends over 17 amino acids. Germline-derived CDR1 and CDR2 are SGHTA and FQGTGA. Here the CDR3 DNA reads TGTGCCAGCAGCTTATTCCCCTTCAACCAGGTCTACAATGAGCAGTTCTTC. It translates to CASSLFPFNQVYNEQFF.

This clone was seen more than once but under ten times. The chain links TRBV2 to TRBJ2-7, with TRBD2 as a possible D gene (5 bases). The CDR3 loop spans 13 amino acids. The ends were cut back, 5 bases at V and 3 bases at J, with 11 bases in the middle. Germline lookup yields CDR1 SNHLY and CDR2 FYNNEI. The CDR3 here is CASSNGEGYEQYF. The CDR3 DNA follows: TGTGCCAGCAGTAACGGTGAGGGCTACGAGCAGTACTTC. Supplemented by reference TRBV2 and TRBJ2-7, the full variable domain reads EPEVTQTPSHQVTQMGQEVILRCVPISNHLYFYWYRQILGQKVEFLVSFYNNEISEKSEIFDDQFSVERPDGSNFTLKIRSTKLEDSAMYFCASSNGEGYEQYFGPGTRLTVT.

The chain recombines TRBV28 with TRBJ2-7, with D possibly matching TRBD1 (6 bases). CDR3 size: 15 residues. V dropped 8 bases and J dropped 1 base, with 18 bases sitting between them. Germline assignment: CDR1 MDHEN and CDR2 SYDVKM. The DNA of the CDR3 is TGTGCCAGCGGCAGAGGGGGTAAGGGGTCCTACGAGCAGTACTTC. Amino acids: CASGRGGKGSYEQYF.

This chain links TRBV30 with TRBJ1-1, with D unclear. Between the trimmed V and J ends, which lost 0 bases and 6 bases, there was a span of 8 bases. Germline lookup yields CDR1 GTSNPN and CDR2 SVGIG (reference sequence). CDR3 length: 12 residues. CDR3 sequence reads: CAWSVSGAEAFF. For the CDR3, the DNA is TGTGCCTGGAGTGTCTCCGGAGCTGAAGCTTTCTTT.